The 3 T cell receptor beta chains reported below all come from one sample, sequenced in a study of blood T cell repertoires in COVID-19. Profiled with immunoSEQ multiplex PCR; TCRdb holds only in-frame clones, not every one. The sample holds 200,000 to 250,000 clones; about 89% are singletons and the top ten take 1.6%. Sequenced sample: peripheral blood. The receptor source for this set is a woman aged 55-70 years who had recovered from COVID-19.

This clone showed up just once. The DNA for the CDR3 is TGTGCCAGCACTGGGGGGTTCTCTGGGGCCAACGTCCTGACTTTC. This codes for CASTGGFSGANVLTF. The rearrangement uses TRBV2 and TRBJ2-6, with D possibly TRBD2 on 6 matching bases. The V and J ends lost 7 bases and 0 bases respectively, with 10 bases between them. The CDR3 has 15 residues. Germline CDR1 and CDR2: SNHLY and FYNNEI.

The chain couples TRBV2 to TRBJ1-5, with 8 bases matching TRBD1. The CDR3 spans 15 residues. The ends lost 5 bases at V and 7 bases at J; junction bases unmatched: 10. Germline V gene sequence: CDR1 SNHLY, CDR2 FYNNEI. For the CDR3, the DNA is TGTGCCAGCAGTATTGGACAGGGTACAGGACAGCCCCAGCATTTT. Its protein is CASSIGQGTGQPQHF.

The chain is built from TRBV9 and TRBJ2-3; 9 bases align to TRBD1. Trimming cost V 2 bases and J 5 bases; bases outside gene matches: 9. Germline values: CDR1 SGDLS, CDR2 YYNGEE. This CDR3 comprises 16 residues. The CDR3 DNA reads TGTGCCAGCAGCGTGCTTACAGGGGGCGCGGAAGATACGCAGTATTTT. It codes for CASSVLTGGAEDTQYF.